Following are 23 T cell receptor beta chains from one sample sequenced in a study of blood T cells in healthy people across ages. A J-beta primer mix and a sample-barcoded 5' primer were used in a second PCR of about 7 to 12 cycles. TCRdb re-called the 5' RACE reads through MiXCR, storing one row per CDR3 protein. The sample includes fewer than 800,000 distinct CDR3 sequences, around 45% of them seen just once. The specimen was blood. Source of these receptors: a woman in her sixties in good health.

The V call is TRBV20-1, the J call TRBJ1-1, with 7 bases that match TRBD1. Per germline, CDR1 DFQATT and CDR2 SNEGSKA (reference sequence). Trimming at V came to 3 bases and at J to 0 bases, leaving 7 bases not matched to a gene. CDR3 length: 15 residues. The CDR3 spells CSASLGGNMNTEAFF. DNA for the CDR3: TGCAGTGCTAGTTTAGGGGGCAATATGAACACTGAAGCTTTCTTT.

The J gene is TRBJ2-4, the V gene TRBV20-1, with 8 bases that match TRBD1. Judging by the DNA end, TRBJ2-7 fits better; the J call may be wrong. The V gene's germline CDR1 is DFQATT and CDR2 SNEGSKA (reference sequence). This CDR3 has 13 amino acids. The CDR3: CSARDRDKYEQYF. The CDR3 coding sequence is TGCAGTGCTAGGGACAGGGATAAGTACGAGCAGTACTTC.

The chain joins TRBV7-8 to TRBJ1-2; TRBD1 agrees at 7 bases. V lost 5 bases and J lost 7; bases outside the gene matches: 10. This CDR3 has 14 residues. Germline assignment: CDR1 SGHVS and CDR2 FQNEAQ. Here the CDR3 reads CASSQNRQGGGYTF. Here the CDR3 DNA reads TGTGCCAGCAGCCAAAACCGACAGGGCGGTGGCTACACCTTC.

This chain joins TRBV6-2 or TRBV6-3 and TRBJ1-2, with unresolved D. With 6 bases removed from V and 1 base from J, the gap between germline ends came to 15 bases. Looked up from germline, CDR1 is MNHEY and CDR2 is SVGEGT. The CDR3 has 15 residues. CDR3 region: CASRIDTLINYGYTF. The CDR3 DNA sequence: TGTGCCAGCAGAATCGACACTTTAATTAACTATGGCTACACCTTC.

This clonotype was seen once. The chain recombines TRBV10-3 with TRBJ1-2, with D perhaps matching TRBD1 (5 bases). There are 13 residues in the CDR3. V dropped 4 bases and J dropped 4 bases, with 10 bases sitting between them. Germline CDR1 reads ENHRY; CDR2 reads SYGVKD. CDR3 sequence reads: CAISVEDSYGYTF. In DNA, the CDR3 is TGTGCCATCAGTGTAGAAGACAGCTATGGCTACACCTTC.

The rearrangement links TRBV7-9 to TRBJ1-1; D is possibly TRBD1 (5 bases). V was shortened by 8 bases and J by 4 bases, with 32 bases between the two germline ends. This CDR3 is built from 19 residues. Germline CDR1 SEHNR, CDR2 FQNEAQ (reference sequence). The CDR3 coding sequence is TGTGCCAGCCACTTGTTAAGGCTGAGGGAGAAGGGGTCAGGCACTGAAGCTTTCTTT. It codes for CASHLLRLREKGSGTEAFF.

This clonotype has a single count. The J gene is TRBJ2-5, the V gene TRBV15, with 7 bases identical to TRBD2. Germline CDR1 and CDR2: LNHNV and YYDKDF (reference sequence). CDR3 length equals 16 residues. The V gene end was trimmed by 0 bases and the J gene end by 5 bases; junction bases not matched to a gene: 9. CDR3 coding DNA: TGTGCCACCAGCAGAGATCGGGTCGGGACTACCGAGACCCAGTACTTC. Amino acid sequence: CATSRDRVGTTETQYF.

With respect to this clonotype: An end of the junction differs from the germline gene, which may be a read error. The rearrangement uses TRBV20-1 and TRBJ1-4; D is ambiguous. The CDR3 loop spans 14 amino acids. Germline V CDR1 and CDR2: DFQATT, SNEGSKA (reference sequence). Here the CDR3 DNA reads TGCAGTGCTAACGGCGGATCTACTAATAAAAAACTGTTTTTT. Its translation: CSANGGSTNKKLFF.

This chain connects TRBV30 to TRBJ2-1, with unresolved D. From germline, CDR1 is GTSNPN and CDR2 SVGIG (reference sequence). V lost 0 bases to trimming and J lost 8 bases, with 14 bases between them. The CDR3 contains 14 residues. CDR3 bases: TGTGCCTGGAGTGTACAAGGGATGTGGGATGAGCAGTTCTTC. This codes for CAWSVQGMWDEQFF.

The CDR3 DNA reads as TGCGCCAGCAGCTTAGACAGCGGGATTGAAGCTTTCTTT. Its translation: CASSLDSGIEAFF. J is TRBJ1-1 and V is TRBV5-1; D perhaps matches TRBD1 (5 bases). V was pared by 2 bases and J by 7 bases, with 12 bases between. There are 13 residues in the CDR3. Looked up from germline, CDR1 is SGHRS and CDR2 is YFSETQ.

This chain connects TRBV18 to TRBJ2-5; 7 nucleotides agree with TRBD2. TRBJ2-7 matches the DNA end more closely, so the J call is doubtful. This CDR3 is built from 15 residues. Germline-derived CDR1 and CDR2 are KGHSH and LQKENI. CDR3 nucleotides: TGTGCCAGCTCCTTTCCGGGAGGCCGGACCTACGAGCAGTACTTC. Its protein is CASSFPGGRTYEQYF.

The chain carries TRBV11-1 and TRBJ2-1, with TRBD2 identical over 10 bases. The CDR3 extends over 20 amino acids. Germline CDR1 SGHAT, CDR2 FQDESV (reference sequence). Losses at the gene ends were 0 bases for V and 9 bases for J; bases not matched to a gene: 20. In DNA form, the CDR3 reads TGTGCCAGCAGCTTAGCTCCCTACTACAGCGGGAGGGCCGGGGATGGTGAGCAGTTCTTC. Translating gives CASSLAPYYSGRAGDGEQFF.

V is TRBV27 and J is TRBJ2-1; 7 positions agree with TRBD2. The germline gives CDR1 MNHEY, CDR2 SMNVEV (reference sequence). V lost 2 bases and J lost 7; bases outside the gene matches: 8. The CDR3 runs 15 residues. The CDR3, as DNA: TGTGCCAGCAGTTTACGCCCTGGGAGGGCAAATGAGCAGTTCTTC. Residues: CASSLRPGRANEQFF.

The rearrangement joins TRBV12-3 or TRBV12-4 to TRBJ2-2; TRBD2 matches 8 bases. The CDR3 loop spans 14 amino acids. The junction had 3 bases not matched to a gene; V was cut back by 5 bases and J by 4 bases. The CDR3 DNA is TGTGCCAGCAGTCGGGAGGGACTCACCGGGGAGCTGTTTTTT. Translating it yields CASSREGLTGELFF.

The V gene is TRBV7-8, the J gene TRBJ1-2; the D is unclear. The CDR3 sequence is 14 residues long. CDR1 and CDR2 (germline): SGHVS, FQNEAQ. Trimming shortened V by 1 base and J by 7 bases, and 13 bases separated the two germline ends. The CDR3 DNA reads TGTGCCAGCAGCTTAGGGGATGTCTGGGGTGGCTACACCTTC. Encoded protein: CASSLGDVWGGYTF.

This clonotype was seen a few times. The chain combines TRBV6-5 with TRBJ2-5; D possibly corresponds to TRBD2 (5 bases). Germline CDR1 MNHEY, CDR2 SVGAGI. CDR3 length: 12 amino acids. In DNA, the CDR3 is TGTGCGGCCGGACTGACCAAGGGGACCCAGTACTTC. It codes for CAAGLTKGTQYF.

In this sample, this clonotype turned up a few times. The chain joins TRBV20-1 to TRBJ1-1; D remains unclear. Per germline, CDR1 DFQATT and CDR2 SNEGSKA (reference sequence). Deletions cut 4 bases from V and 5 bases from J, with 8 bases between. The CDR3 is 11 amino acids. CDR3 in amino acids: CSATRGTEAFF. In DNA, the CDR3 is TGCAGTGCTACCAGAGGTACTGAAGCTTTCTTT.

This clonotype was detected only once. V usage is TRBV6-1 and J usage is TRBJ2-1; no reliable D call. The CDR3 covers 12 residues. Trimming shortened V by 6 bases and J by 9 bases, and 12 bases separated the two germline ends. Germline V gene data show CDR1 as MNHNS and CDR2 as SASEGT. The CDR3 DNA follows: TGTGCCAGCAGCGTATTATCCGGTGAGCAGTTCTTC. Translating it yields CASSVLSGEQFF.

This sequence joins TRBV6-5 and TRBJ1-2, with a tentative D call TRBD1 (6 bases). The CDR3 runs to 13 residues. Trimming took 6 bases from V and 6 from J, leaving 14 bases between them. The V gene's germline CDR1 is MNHEY and CDR2 SVGAGI. The CDR3 sequence: CASSVRTVDGYTF. CDR3 nucleotides: TGTGCCAGCAGCGTACGGACAGTTGATGGCTACACCTTC.

The DNA for the CDR3 is TGCAGTGCTAGAAGCAGGGCCGAATCCTACGAGCAGTACTTC. Amino acids: CSARSRAESYEQYF. This chain uses TRBV20-1 with TRBJ2-7; D may be TRBD1 (5 bases). CDR1 and CDR2 (germline): DFQATT, SNEGSKA (reference sequence). Trimming removed 2 bases from V and 1 base from J, with 12 bases in between. The CDR3 covers 14 residues.

This chain uses TRBV29-1 with TRBJ1-2; weak D call: TRBD1 (6 bases). V lost 8 bases and J 7 bases, leaving 14 bases between the germline ends. CDR3 length: 11 amino acids. Per germline, CDR1 SQVTM and CDR2 ANQGSEA. CDR3 sequence reads: CSHWGPSGYTF. The CDR3 region has the DNA TGCAGCCATTGGGGGCCTAGTGGCTACACCTTC.

This clonotype was counted between two and nine times. V usage is TRBV20-1 and J usage is TRBJ1-2; D unclear. The CDR3 is made up of 13 amino acids. V was trimmed by 0 bases and J by 1 base, leaving 6 bases between them. The germline V gene has CDR1 DFQATT and CDR2 SNEGSKA (reference sequence). The CDR3 is CSARDTNNYGYTF. CDR3 coding DNA: TGCAGTGCTAGAGACACGAATAACTATGGCTACACCTTC.

This clonotype has more than one count but fewer than ten. This chain uses TRBV10-3 with TRBJ1-5; D is perhaps TRBD1 (6 bases). The CDR3 covers 16 residues. Germline V lookup: CDR1 ENHRY, CDR2 SYGVKD. Deletions cut 4 bases from V and 1 base from J, with 14 bases between. This CDR3 is CAISAEAGASNQPQHF. CDR3 coding DNA: TGTGCCATCAGTGCGGAGGCAGGGGCAAGCAATCAGCCCCAGCATTTT.